Each of the 28 T cell receptor beta chains below was sequenced from the same sample in a study of T-cell reconstitution after alpha-beta-depleted transplantation in children (dated by TCRdb to between 2015 and 2016). The library was prepared using PCR. Sequencing was carried out with an Illumina HiSeq 2500. TCR libraries were prepared with molecular barcoding, using unique molecular identifiers to normalize TCRbeta repertoire quantification. TCRdb reworked the public reads: Q25 trimming with fastp, MiXCR clone assembly, productive beta chains retained. Duplicate CDR3 protein sequences are folded into a single record with the most common DNA and genes. This sample has about a million distinct CDR3 sequences in its table, and roughly 29% of those were observed once. 25% to 35% of the sample is taken by the ten largest. The meaning of the sample's treatment or condition label: allogeneic hematopoietic cell transplantation with graft depleted of TCRalphabeta T cells and CD19 B cells.

Material: PBMCs, mostly from graft donor cells, obtained 360 days after TCRalphabeta/CD19-depleted stem cell transplant. Receptor source: a boy in the first two years of life who had a stem cell transplant for SCID, so the T cells may come from the graft donor.

The sample holds a few counts of this clonotype. The gene calls are TRBV20-1 and TRBJ1-1, with D possibly being TRBD1 (6 bases). The V gene lost 7 bases and the J gene lost 7 bases, with 10 bases spanning the gap. The germline CDR1 and CDR2 sequences are DFQATT and SNEGSKA (reference sequence). This CDR3 is 10 amino acids long. In DNA, the CDR3 is TGCAGTGGGTCAGGGGATGAAGCTTTCTTT. Translating it yields CSGSGDEAFF.

The CDR3 reads CASSTPPPLGTQYF. The CDR3 DNA reads TGTGCCAGCAGCACCCCTCCCCCGCTGGGTACGCAGTATTTT. This rearrangement joins TRBV27 to TRBJ2-3; D remains ambiguous. The CDR3 totals 14 residues. Germline CDR1 is MNHEY and CDR2 is SMNVEV (reference sequence). The V and J ends lost 6 bases and 8 bases respectively, with 18 bases between them.

The genes are TRBV20-1 and TRBJ1-4; D is unresolved. CDR1 is DFQATT, CDR2 SNEGSKA, per germline (reference sequence). Trimming took off 5 bases at V and 6 bases at J, with 13 bases between the two ends. This CDR3 is built from 13 residues. The DNA of the CDR3 is TGCAGTGCTGGATTGCGGGCGGATGAAAAACTGTTTTTT. It codes for CSAGLRADEKLFF.

CDR3 protein: CASSVRGGGYNEQFF. The CDR3 DNA reads TGCGCCAGCAGCGTAAGGGGGGGGGGCTACAATGAGCAGTTCTTC. J is TRBJ2-1 and V is TRBV5-1; weak D call: TRBD2 (7 bases). CDR1 and CDR2 (germline): SGHRS, YFSETQ. This CDR3 spans 15 amino acids. V was trimmed by 4 bases and J by 3 bases, leaving 14 bases between them.

This clonotype has only a few counts. In DNA, the CDR3 is TGTGCCAGCAGCAAAAGGAGGACGGAGGGGATCAATGAGCAGTTCTTC. Translation: CASSKRRTEGINEQFF. This chain joins TRBV21-1 and TRBJ2-1; TRBD2, the table's D call, lacks a check against the DNA. TRBV21-1 is deemed a pseudogene. The CDR3 totals 16 residues.

This clonotype was detected once. This chain uses TRBV7-8 with TRBJ2-1; D tentatively reads TRBD1 or TRBD2 (5 bases each). With 5 bases removed from V and 6 bases from J, the gap between germline ends came to 8 bases. The CDR3 extends over 12 amino acids. The germline gives CDR1 SGHVS, CDR2 FQNEAQ. The CDR3 nucleotides read TGTGCCAGCAGCGGGACCCCCAATGAGCAGTTCTTC. This sequence encodes CASSGTPNEQFF.

This sequence joins TRBV7-2 and TRBJ2-3; D unclear. Germline assignment: CDR1 SGHTA and CDR2 FQGNSA. V was pared by 3 bases and J by 3 bases, with 10 bases between. There are 14 residues in the CDR3. The CDR3 DNA reads TGTGCCAGCAGCTTCGGGCGCGCTACAGATACGCAGTATTTT. This sequence encodes CASSFGRATDTQYF.

This clonotype occurred a few times. The chain joins TRBV12-3 or TRBV12-4 to TRBJ2-2; D is unclear. V lost 2 bases, J lost 7 bases, and 5 bases lay in between. The CDR3 has 12 amino acids. The CDR3 coding sequence is TGTGCCAGCAGTTTAACTGTCGGGGAGCTGTTTTTT. It codes for CASSLTVGELFF.

This clonotype was observed a single time. The rearrangement links TRBV12-3 or TRBV12-4 to TRBJ2-4, with D perhaps matching TRBD1 (6 bases). Trimming took 5 bases from V and 2 from J, leaving 13 bases between them. The CDR3 covers 15 residues. The CDR3: CASSKNQGTKNIQYF. CDR3 coding DNA: TGTGCCAGCAGTAAAAATCAGGGGACCAAAAACATTCAGTACTTC.

This chain connects TRBV19 to TRBJ2-7; possibly TRBD1 or TRBD2 for D (5 bases each). V was clipped by 5 bases and J by 3 bases, with 14 bases between them. Germline values: CDR1 LNHDA, CDR2 SQIVND (reference sequence). CDR3 size: 14 residues. The CDR3 region has the DNA TGTGCCAGTAGTCCCCGGGACGGATTCTACGAGCAGTACTTC. Translating gives CASSPRDGFYEQYF.

The chain uses TRBV15 and TRBJ2-1, with unresolved D. Germline V gives CDR1 LNHNV, CDR2 YYDKDF (reference sequence). This CDR3 contains 13 residues. The V end was cut by 1 base, the J end by 7 bases, with 8 bases between. The chain's CDR3 is CATSRGQENEQFF. The CDR3 nucleotides are TGTGCCACCAGCAGAGGTCAGGAAAATGAGCAGTTCTTC.

Ten or more counts support this clonotype. V usage is TRBV29-1 and J usage is TRBJ2-7; either TRBD1 or TRBD2 may supply D (6 bases each). V was shortened by 7 bases and J by 1 base, with 11 bases between the two germline ends. Per the germline V gene, CDR1 is SQVTM and CDR2 is ANQGSEA. This CDR3 region has 12 residues. The CDR3 nucleotides read TGCAGCGGGGGGGACACATCCTACGAGCAGTACTTC. Residues: CSGGDTSYEQYF.

The chain carries TRBV20-1 and TRBJ2-7; possible D gene TRBD2, 6 bases. Trimming took 0 bases from V and 3 from J, leaving 15 bases between them. The germline V gene encodes CDR1 DFQATT and CDR2 SNEGSKA (reference sequence). This CDR3 region has 15 residues. The CDR3 DNA follows: TGCAGTGCTAGAGATCTTCTGAACGGGAGCTACGAGCAGTACTTC. Its protein is CSARDLLNGSYEQYF.

The V and J genes are TRBV12-3 or TRBV12-4 and TRBJ2-1; 7 bases align to TRBD1. The J segment lost 6 bases and the V segment lost 5 bases, leaving 16 bases of the junction unmatched. This CDR3 contains 17 residues. CDR3 residues: CASSRGRQGLDSNEQFF. As DNA, the CDR3 is TGTGCCAGCAGTCGGGGCAGACAGGGATTGGATTCCAATGAGCAGTTCTTC.

In regard to this clonotype: Because it lacks the conserved phenylalanine or tryptophan at the end, this CDR3 is likely a read error. This rearrangement joins TRBV20-1 to TRBJ2-3; TRBD1 or TRBD2 may be the D gene (5 bases each). V dropped 4 bases and J dropped 4 bases, with 18 bases sitting between them. There are 15 residues in the CDR3. Germline V CDR1 and CDR2: DFQATT, SNEGSKA (reference sequence). CDR3 sequence: CSATRLGVGADTQYI. The CDR3 DNA reads as TGCAGTGCTACGAGACTGGGGGTCGGGGCAGATACGCAGTATATT.

This rearrangement joins TRBV7-6 to TRBJ2-2; no clear D gene. The V gene lost 5 bases and the J gene lost 5 bases, with 18 bases spanning the gap. CDR3 length: 16 amino acids. CDR1 is SGHVS and CDR2 is FNYEAQ in the germline V gene. The CDR3 nucleotides read TGTGCCAGCAGCCCCCCACGGTACGAGGAGACCGGGGAGCTGTTTTTT. It encodes CASSPPRYEETGELFF.

The chain links TRBV7-2 to TRBJ2-1, with a possible D match to TRBD2 (6 bases). Germline-derived CDR1 and CDR2 are SGHTA and FQGNSA. The CDR3 consists of 16 residues. With 5 bases removed from V and 3 bases from J, the gap between germline ends came to 17 bases. CDR3 protein: CASSPWLAGYYNEQFF. The CDR3 DNA sequence: TGTGCCAGCAGCCCATGGCTGGCGGGGTACTACAATGAGCAGTTCTTC.

The rearrangement links TRBV20-1 to TRBJ2-1; 9 positions match TRBD2. The CDR3 runs to 13 residues. The V gene's germline CDR1 is DFQATT and CDR2 SNEGSKA (reference sequence). Trimming at V came to 4 bases and at J to 10 bases, leaving 8 bases not matched to a gene. The CDR3 protein is CSATPAGGIEQFF. In DNA, the CDR3 is TGCAGTGCTACCCCCGCGGGGGGGATAGAGCAGTTCTTC.

This rearrangement joins TRBV5-1 to TRBJ2-2; 8 nucleotides agree with TRBD1. The CDR3 loop spans 14 amino acids. V was pared by 8 bases and J by 5 bases, with 8 bases of the junction left unmatched. Germline CDR1 SGHRS, CDR2 YFSETQ. The chain's CDR3 is CASAGTGFTGELFF. In DNA form, the CDR3 reads TGCGCCAGTGCCGGGACAGGCTTTACCGGGGAGCTGTTTTTT.

This clonotype was observed a few times. The chain has TRBV5-1 and TRBJ1-1; tentatively, D is TRBD1 (6 bases). There are 17 residues in the CDR3. V was trimmed by 4 bases and J by 1 base, leaving 20 bases between them. Germline V gene data show CDR1 as SGHRS and CDR2 as YFSETQ. Here the CDR3 reads CASSPIQGGVENTEAFF. DNA of the CDR3: TGCGCCAGCAGCCCGATACAGGGCGGGGTTGAGAACACTGAAGCTTTCTTT.

This clonotype was seen only a few times. The genes are TRBV13 and TRBJ2-1, with no clear D. The V end lost 1 base, the J end lost 13 bases, and 14 bases lay between the germline ends. The CDR3 is made up of 13 amino acids. Per the germline V gene, CDR1 is PRHDT and CDR2 is FYEKMQ (reference sequence). The CDR3 loop reads CASSLDRPAEQFF. In DNA form, the CDR3 reads TGTGCCAGCAGCTTAGACCGCCCAGCAGAACAGTTCTTC.

The rearrangement joins TRBV29-1 to TRBJ2-7; D perhaps matches TRBD1 (6 bases). The CDR3 extends over 12 amino acids. Trimming took off 7 bases at V and 3 bases at J, with 13 bases between the two ends. Germline V gene lookup returns CDR1 SQVTM and CDR2 ANQGSEA. CDR3 sequence: CSEGQCIYEQYF. CDR3 in DNA: TGCAGCGAAGGACAGTGTATCTACGAGCAGTACTTC.

J is TRBJ1-5 and V is TRBV19, with D hard to call. Germline assignment: CDR1 LNHDA and CDR2 SQIVND (reference sequence). The CDR3 has 13 residues. V was clipped by 0 bases and J by 7 bases, with 7 bases between them. The DNA for the CDR3 is TGTGCCAGTAGTATAGACCAGGAGCAGCCCCAGCATTTT. Protein: CASSIDQEQPQHF.

A few counts support this clonotype. The chain couples TRBV5-1 to TRBJ1-1; no reliable D call. The CDR3 runs to 15 residues. V was shortened by 1 base and J by 0 bases, with 10 bases between the two germline ends. The germline V gene has CDR1 SGHRS and CDR2 YFSETQ. The CDR3 sequence: CASSLKVSMNTEAFF. DNA for the CDR3: TGCGCCAGCAGCTTGAAAGTCAGCATGAACACTGAAGCTTTCTTT.

The chain employs TRBV5-1 and TRBJ2-5; 8 bases match TRBD1. Per germline, CDR1 SGHRS and CDR2 YFSETQ. Trimming took 4 bases from V and 2 from J; bases not matched to a gene: 7. The CDR3 runs to 15 residues. The CDR3 coding sequence is TGCGCCAGCAGCAGAACGGGACAGGAGCAAGAGACCCAGTACTTC. Amino acids: CASSRTGQEQETQYF.

This clonotype was seen more than once but under ten times. This chain connects TRBV20-1 to TRBJ2-3; D not resolved. CDR1 and CDR2 (germline): DFQATT, SNEGSKA (reference sequence). This CDR3 is 15 amino acids long. V lost 3 bases and J 2 bases, leaving 15 bases between the germline ends. CDR3 nucleotides: TGCAGTGCTAGGGGCCCTCGGTTTGCCACAGATACGCAGTATTTT. It translates to CSARGPRFATDTQYF.

The rearrangement joins TRBV20-1 to TRBJ2-7; D not certain. The CDR3 totals 15 residues. V gave up 3 bases and J gave up 0 bases, with 15 bases separating them. Germline lookup yields CDR1 DFQATT and CDR2 SNEGSKA (reference sequence). The CDR3 loop reads CSARGSSGLSYEQYF. The DNA for the CDR3 is TGCAGTGCTAGGGGTAGTTCTGGGCTCTCCTACGAGCAGTACTTC.

In nucleotides, the CDR3 is TGCAGTGCTACCCCGGGACAGGGATCCAGCTCCTATAATTCACCCCTCCACTTT. It yields the protein CSATPGQGSSSYNSPLHF. This chain uses TRBV20-1 with TRBJ1-6; 9 bases line up with TRBD1. Trimming at V came to 4 bases and at J to 0 bases, leaving 10 bases not matched to a gene. Germline lookup yields CDR1 DFQATT and CDR2 SNEGSKA (reference sequence). This CDR3 spans 18 amino acids.